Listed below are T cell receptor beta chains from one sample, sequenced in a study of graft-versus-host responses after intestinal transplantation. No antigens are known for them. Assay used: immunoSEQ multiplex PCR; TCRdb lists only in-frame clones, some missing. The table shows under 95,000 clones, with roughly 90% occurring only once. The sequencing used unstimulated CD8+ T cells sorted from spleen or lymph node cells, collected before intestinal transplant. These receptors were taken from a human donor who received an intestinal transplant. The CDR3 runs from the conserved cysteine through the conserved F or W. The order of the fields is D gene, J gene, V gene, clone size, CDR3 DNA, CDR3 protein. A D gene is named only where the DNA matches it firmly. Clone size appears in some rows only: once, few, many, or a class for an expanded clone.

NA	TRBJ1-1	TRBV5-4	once	TGTGCCAGCAGCTTGGGGGCAGGGAGGGACACTGAAGCTTTCTTT	CASSLGAGRDTEAFF
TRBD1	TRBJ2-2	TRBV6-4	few	TGTGCCAGCAGTGATCGAGCGGTACAGGGGTCCGGGGAGCTGTTTTTT	CASSDRAVQGSGELFF
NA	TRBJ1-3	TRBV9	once	TGTGCCAGCAGCGACAGGGTGTCCGGAAACACCATATATTTT	CASSDRVSGNTIYF
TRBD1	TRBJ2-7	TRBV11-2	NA	TGTGCCAGCAGAGCAGTCGGGACAGGGACCTACGAGCAGTACTTC	CASRAVGTGTYEQYF
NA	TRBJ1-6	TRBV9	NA	TGTGCCAGCAGCGTGGCGGGCGCCAATAATTCACCCCTCCACTTT	CASSVAGANNSPLHF
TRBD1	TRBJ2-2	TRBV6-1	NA	TGTGCCAGCACTGACAGGGCCAGCACCGGGGAGCTGTTTTTT	CASTDRASTGELFF
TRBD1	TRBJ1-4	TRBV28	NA	TGTGCCAGCAGTCGTTATGGGGGGAGGACAGGGGACGAAAAACTGTTTTTT	CASSRYGGRTGDEKLFF
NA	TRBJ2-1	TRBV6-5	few	TGTGCCAGCAGTTGGGGACTTAGCAATGAGCAGTTCTTC	CASSWGLSNEQFF
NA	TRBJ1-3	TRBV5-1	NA	TGCGCCAGCAGCGCCGACAGGAGCTCTGGAAACACCATATATTTT	CASSADRSSGNTIYF
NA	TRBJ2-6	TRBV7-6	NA	TGTGCCAGCAGTTGGTTCAGGGGGGCCAACGTCCTGACTTTC	CASSWFRGANVLTF
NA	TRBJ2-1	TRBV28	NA	TGTGCCAGCACACGGGACTTAAACAATGAGCAGTTCTTC	CASTRDLNNEQFF
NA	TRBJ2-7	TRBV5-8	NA	TGTGCCAGCAGCTGGGCTTACTACGAGCAGTACTTC	CASSWAYYEQYF
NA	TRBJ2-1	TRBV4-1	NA	TGCGCCAGCAGCCCAAATCAGGGCAATGAGCAGTTCTTC	CASSPNQGNEQFF
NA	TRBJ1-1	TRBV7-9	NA	TGTGCCAGCAGCTTTCTCCAGGAAGCTTTCTTT	CASSFLQEAFF
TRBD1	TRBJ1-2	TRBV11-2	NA	TGTGCCAGCAGCTCCCCGACAGGGGGTCGGAGCTATGGCTACACCTTC	CASSSPTGGRSYGYTF
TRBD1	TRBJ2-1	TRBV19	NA	TGTGCCAGTACTCCGACAGGGGGCGGCCCCAAAGATGAGCAGTTCTTC	CASTPTGGGPKDEQFF
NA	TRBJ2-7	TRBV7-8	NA	TGTGCCAGCAGCATGGGGGGGGGCGTGCAGTACTTC	CASSMGGGVQYF
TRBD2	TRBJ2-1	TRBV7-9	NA	TGTGCCAGCAGCTTCCCCAGGCGGGGGGGGCCGAGCGATGAGCAGTTCTTC	CASSFPRRGGPSDEQFF
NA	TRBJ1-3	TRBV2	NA	TGTGCCATCCTAAACGGGGGACCTGGAAACACCATATATTTT	CAILNGGPGNTIYF
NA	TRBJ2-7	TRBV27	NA	TGTGCCAGCAGTTTATCGGCCGACTACGAGCAGTACTTC	CASSLSADYEQYF
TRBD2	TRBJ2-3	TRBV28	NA	TGTGCCAGCAGTGTAACGGGGGGACCCACAGATACGCAGTATTTT	CASSVTGGPTDTQYF
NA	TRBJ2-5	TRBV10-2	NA	TGCGCCAGCAGTGAGACCCCGACTGGGTACCAAGAGACCCAGTACTTC	CASSETPTGYQETQYF
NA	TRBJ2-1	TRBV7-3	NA	TGTGCCAGCAGCCGATGGGCGTCCTCCTACAATGAGCAGTTCTTC	CASSRWASSYNEQFF